Following are 8 T cell receptor beta chains from one sample sequenced in a study of cytomegalovirus exposure and HLA in healthy donors. Use of 60 Vbeta and 13 Jbeta primers characterized the PCR. The data were produced by immunoSEQ multiplex PCR, yet TCRdb's version contains in-frame clones alone and is incomplete. In the table there are 95,000 to 150,000 clones, approximately 66% of which are singletons. Sample: PBMCs. The source is a woman between 35 and 50 years old in good health and CMV-seropositive.

This sequence joins TRBV10-2 and TRBJ2-2; D is unresolved. Trimming removed 4 bases at V and 1 base at J, with 4 bases between. Germline CDR1 is WSHSY and CDR2 is SAAADI. This CDR3 has 13 residues. DNA for the CDR3: TGCGCCAGCAGTGGGCTGAACACCGGGGAGCTGTTTTTT. Encoded protein: CASSGLNTGELFF.

The V and J genes are TRBV10-3 and TRBJ1-4, with TRBD1 identical over 7 bases. The CDR3 covers 15 residues. CDR1 is ENHRY, CDR2 SYGVKD, per germline. Unmatched junction bases numbered 5, after V lost 0 bases and J lost 7 bases. The DNA of the CDR3 is TGTGCCATCAGTGAGTCGGAGGGGGCGGGTGAAAAACTGTTTTTT. Translated, it gives CAISESEGAGEKLFF.

The gene calls are TRBV6-5 and TRBJ1-3; D might be TRBD1 (6 bases). This CDR3 comprises 16 residues. Germline-derived CDR1 and CDR2 are MNHEY and SVGAGI. The V end lost 4 bases, the J end lost 2 bases, and 15 bases lay between the germline ends. The DNA of the CDR3 is TGTGCCAGCAGTTTACAGGGTCTCGACGCTGGAAACACCATATATTTT. Protein product: CASSLQGLDAGNTIYF.

V gene TRBV7-2 combines with J gene TRBJ2-7; D possibly corresponds to TRBD1 (5 bases). Germline V gene lookup returns CDR1 SGHTA and CDR2 FQGNSA. Trimming shortened V by 6 bases and J by 2 bases, and 20 bases separated the two germline ends. The CDR3 loop spans 16 amino acids. The CDR3 region has the DNA TGTGCCAGCAGGATCCTTAGGGGCGCAGGGACCTACGAGCAGTACTTC. Translated: CASRILRGAGTYEQYF.

This chain connects TRBV11-2 to TRBJ2-3, with D possibly matching TRBD2 (5 bases). V was trimmed by 11 bases and J by 1 base, leaving 13 bases between them. CDR3 length: 13 residues. Germline V CDR1 and CDR2: SGHAT, FQNNGV. The CDR3 here is CAPSGRRTDTQYF. The CDR3 DNA follows: TGTGCCCCCAGCGGAAGACGCACAGATACGCAGTATTTT.

V usage is TRBV5-1 and J usage is TRBJ2-2; 9 bases are shared with TRBD1. V lost 5 bases and J lost 3; bases outside the gene matches: 5. The germline V gene has CDR1 SGHRS and CDR2 YFSETQ. There are 15 residues in the CDR3. CDR3 in DNA: TGCGCCAGCAGAACAGGGGGCGCGGACACCGGGGAGCTGTTTTTT. Amino acids: CASRTGGADTGELFF.

This chain uses TRBV5-1 with TRBJ2-5, with 10 bases fitting TRBD1. V gave up 3 bases and J gave up 5 bases; unmatched junction bases: 7. CDR1 is SGHRS, CDR2 YFSETQ, per germline. The CDR3 is made up of 15 amino acids. As DNA, the CDR3 is TGCGCCAGCAGCTCCGGACAGGGGGGCCTGGAGACCCAGTACTTC. This encodes CASSSGQGGLETQYF.

There are a few counts of this clone. This chain connects TRBV30 to TRBJ2-1, with TRBD1 identical over 9 bases. The V gene end was trimmed by 4 bases and the J gene end by 4 bases; junction bases not matched to a gene: 8. The CDR3 consists of 15 residues. The germline V gene encodes CDR1 GTSNPN and CDR2 SVGIG (reference sequence). The CDR3 sequence: CAWTEGDRAYNEQFF. As DNA, the CDR3 is TGTGCCTGGACCGAGGGGGACAGGGCTTACAATGAGCAGTTCTTC.